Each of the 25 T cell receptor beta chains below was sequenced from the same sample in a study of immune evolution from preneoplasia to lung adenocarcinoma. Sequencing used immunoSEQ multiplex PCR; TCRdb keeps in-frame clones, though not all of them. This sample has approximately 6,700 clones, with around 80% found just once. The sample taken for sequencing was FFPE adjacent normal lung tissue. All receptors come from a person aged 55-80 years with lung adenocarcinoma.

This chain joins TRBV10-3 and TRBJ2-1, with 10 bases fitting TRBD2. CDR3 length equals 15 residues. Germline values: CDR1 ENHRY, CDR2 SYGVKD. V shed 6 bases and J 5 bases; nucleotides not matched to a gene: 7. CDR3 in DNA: TGTGCCATCAGACCATCCGGGACTAGCGACAATGAGCAGTTCTTC. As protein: CAIRPSGTSDNEQFF.

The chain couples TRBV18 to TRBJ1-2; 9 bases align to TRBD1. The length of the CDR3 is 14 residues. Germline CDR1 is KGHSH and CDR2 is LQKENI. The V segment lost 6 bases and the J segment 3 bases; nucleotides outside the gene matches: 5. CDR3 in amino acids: CASSRDRADYGYTF. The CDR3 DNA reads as TGTGCCAGCTCTCGGGACAGGGCTGACTATGGCTACACCTTC.

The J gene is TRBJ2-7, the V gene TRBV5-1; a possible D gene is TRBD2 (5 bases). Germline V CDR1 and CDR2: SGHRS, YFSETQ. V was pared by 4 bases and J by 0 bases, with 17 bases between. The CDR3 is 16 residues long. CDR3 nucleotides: TGCGCCAGCAGCCCCACCCTGGCGGCGGGCTCCTACGAGCAGTACTTC. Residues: CASSPTLAAGSYEQYF.

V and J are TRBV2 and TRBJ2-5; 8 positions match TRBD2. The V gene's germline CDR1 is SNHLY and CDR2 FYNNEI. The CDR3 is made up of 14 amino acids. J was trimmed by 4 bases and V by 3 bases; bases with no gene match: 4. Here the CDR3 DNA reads TGTGCCAGCAGTGAGGGGACTAGTAGAGAGACCCAGTACTTC. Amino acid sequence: CASSEGTSRETQYF.

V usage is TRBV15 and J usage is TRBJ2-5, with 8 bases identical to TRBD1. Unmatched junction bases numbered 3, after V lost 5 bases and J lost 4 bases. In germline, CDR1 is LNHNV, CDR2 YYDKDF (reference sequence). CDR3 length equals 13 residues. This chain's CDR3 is CATSWTGRETQYF. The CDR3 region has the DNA TGTGCCACCAGCTGGACAGGGAGAGAGACCCAGTACTTC.

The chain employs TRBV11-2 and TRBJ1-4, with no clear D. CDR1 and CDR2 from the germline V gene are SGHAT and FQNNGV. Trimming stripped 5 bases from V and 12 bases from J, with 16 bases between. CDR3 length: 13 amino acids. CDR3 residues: CASSPRTGEELFF. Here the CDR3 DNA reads TGTGCCAGCAGCCCAAGGACGGGTGAGGAACTGTTTTTT.

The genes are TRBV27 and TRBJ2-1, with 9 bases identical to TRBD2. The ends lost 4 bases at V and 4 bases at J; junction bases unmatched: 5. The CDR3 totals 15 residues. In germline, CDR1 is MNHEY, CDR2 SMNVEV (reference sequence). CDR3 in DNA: TGTGCCAGCAGTTCCCTGACTAGCGGTTACAATGAGCAGTTCTTC. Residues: CASSSLTSGYNEQFF.

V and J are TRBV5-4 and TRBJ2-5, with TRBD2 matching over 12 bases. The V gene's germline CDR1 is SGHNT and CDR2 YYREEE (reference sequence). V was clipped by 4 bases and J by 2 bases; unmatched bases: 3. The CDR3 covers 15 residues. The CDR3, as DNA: TGTGCCAGCAGCGCGACTAGCGGGGGACAAGAGACCCAGTACTTC. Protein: CASSATSGGQETQYF.

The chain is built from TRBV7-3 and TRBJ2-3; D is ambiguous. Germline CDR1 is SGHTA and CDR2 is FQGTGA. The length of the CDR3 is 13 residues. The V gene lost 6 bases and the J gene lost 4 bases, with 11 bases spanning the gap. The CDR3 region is CASSPQPADTQYF. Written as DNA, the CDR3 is TGTGCCAGCAGTCCCCAGCCCGCAGATACGCAGTATTTT. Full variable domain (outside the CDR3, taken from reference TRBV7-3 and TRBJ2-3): GAGVSQTPSNKVTEKGKYVELRCDPISGHTALYWYRQSLGQGPEFLIYFQGTGAADDSGLPNDRFFAVRPEGSVSTLKIQRTERGDSAVYLCASSPQPADTQYFGPGTRLTVL.

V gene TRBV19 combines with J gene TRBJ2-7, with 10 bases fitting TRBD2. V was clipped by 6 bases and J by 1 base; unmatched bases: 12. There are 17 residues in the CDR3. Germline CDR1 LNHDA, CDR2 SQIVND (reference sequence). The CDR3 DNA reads TGTGCCAGTAGCCGAATCCCGCTAGCGGGAGTGTCCTACGAGCAGTACTTC. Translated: CASSRIPLAGVSYEQYF.

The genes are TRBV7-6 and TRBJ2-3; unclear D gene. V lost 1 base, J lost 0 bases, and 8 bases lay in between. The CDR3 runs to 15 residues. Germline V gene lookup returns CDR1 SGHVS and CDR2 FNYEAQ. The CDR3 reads CASSLGLGSTDTQYF. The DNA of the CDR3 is TGTGCCAGCAGCTTAGGTTTAGGGAGCACAGATACGCAGTATTTT.

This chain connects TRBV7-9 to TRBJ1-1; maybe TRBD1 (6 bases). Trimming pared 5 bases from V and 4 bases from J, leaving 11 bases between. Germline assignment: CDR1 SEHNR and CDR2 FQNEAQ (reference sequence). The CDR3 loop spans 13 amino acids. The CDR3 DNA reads TGTGCCAGCAGCAGGGACATCGGCACTGAAGCTTTCTTT. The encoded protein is CASSRDIGTEAFF.

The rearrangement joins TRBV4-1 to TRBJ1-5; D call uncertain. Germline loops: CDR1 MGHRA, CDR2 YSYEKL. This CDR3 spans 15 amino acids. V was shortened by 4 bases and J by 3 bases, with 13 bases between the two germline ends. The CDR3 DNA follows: TGCGCCAGCAGCCTAGCTACAGAAGTCAATCAGCCCCAGCATTTT. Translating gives CASSLATEVNQPQHF.

CDR3 DNA sequence: TGTGCCAGCAGCCGGGGACCGCCATCCTACAATGAGCAGTTCTTC. The encoded protein is CASSRGPPSYNEQFF. The chain recombines TRBV11-3 with TRBJ2-1; TRBD1 or TRBD2 may be the D gene (5 bases each). This CDR3 is built from 15 residues. Trimming took 5 bases from V and 1 from J, leaving 12 bases between them. From germline, CDR1 is SGHNT and CDR2 YENEEA.

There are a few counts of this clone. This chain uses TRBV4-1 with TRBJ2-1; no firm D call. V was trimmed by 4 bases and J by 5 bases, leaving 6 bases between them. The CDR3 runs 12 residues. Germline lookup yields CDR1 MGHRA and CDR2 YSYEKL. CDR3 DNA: TGCGCCAGCAGCCCTGTCGACAATGAGCAGTTCTTC. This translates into CASSPVDNEQFF.

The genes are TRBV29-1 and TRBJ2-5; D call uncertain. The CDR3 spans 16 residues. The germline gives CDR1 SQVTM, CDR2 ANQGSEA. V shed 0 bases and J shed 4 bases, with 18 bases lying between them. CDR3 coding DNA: TGCAGCGTTGAAGATCTTCAGTCCTCCTGGGCAGAGACCCAGTACTTC. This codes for CSVEDLQSSWAETQYF.

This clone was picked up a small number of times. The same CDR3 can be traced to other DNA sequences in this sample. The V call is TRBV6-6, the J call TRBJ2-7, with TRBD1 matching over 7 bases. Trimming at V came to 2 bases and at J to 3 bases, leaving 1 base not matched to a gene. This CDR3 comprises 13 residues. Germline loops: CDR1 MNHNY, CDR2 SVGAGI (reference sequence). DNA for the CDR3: TGTGCCAGCAGTTACGACAGGGACTACGAGCAGTACGTC. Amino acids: CASSYDRDYEQYV.

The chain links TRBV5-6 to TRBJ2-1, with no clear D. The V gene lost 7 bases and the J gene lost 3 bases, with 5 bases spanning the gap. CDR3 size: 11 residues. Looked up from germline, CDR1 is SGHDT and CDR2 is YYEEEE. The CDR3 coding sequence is TGTGCCAGCGGGAACTACAATGAGCAGTTCTTC. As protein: CASGNYNEQFF.

The CDR3 coding sequence is TGTGCCAGCAGCCCCCTTGGGGGAAGAGACACTGAAGCTTTCTTT. It is translated as CASSPLGGRDTEAFF. This chain connects TRBV7-9 to TRBJ1-1; D might be TRBD1 (5 bases). V was trimmed by 5 bases and J by 3 bases, leaving 16 bases between them. CDR3 length: 15 residues. The germline CDR1 and CDR2 sequences are SEHNR and FQNEAQ (reference sequence).

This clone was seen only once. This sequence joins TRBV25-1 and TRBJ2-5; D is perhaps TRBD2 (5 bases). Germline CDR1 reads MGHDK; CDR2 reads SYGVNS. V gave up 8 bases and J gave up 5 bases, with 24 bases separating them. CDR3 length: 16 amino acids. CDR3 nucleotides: TGTGCCAGCCAGTCCCAGCGGCCCCACTTCGGGGAGACCCAGTACTTC. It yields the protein CASQSQRPHFGETQYF.

The CDR3 nucleotides read TGTGCCAGCTCACCAGAAGCGCAGGCTAAGACTGAAGCTTTCTTT. It translates to CASSPEAQAKTEAFF. V gene TRBV18 combines with J gene TRBJ1-1; D is undetermined. This CDR3 has 15 residues. The germline V gene has CDR1 KGHSH and CDR2 LQKENI. V lost 2 bases and J lost 5, with 15 bases in between.

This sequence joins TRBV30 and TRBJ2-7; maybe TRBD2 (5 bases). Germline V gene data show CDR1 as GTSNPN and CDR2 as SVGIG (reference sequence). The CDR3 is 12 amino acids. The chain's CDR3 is CSVDIGGHEQYV. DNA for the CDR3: TGTAGCGTCGACATCGGAGGACACGAGCAGTACGTC.

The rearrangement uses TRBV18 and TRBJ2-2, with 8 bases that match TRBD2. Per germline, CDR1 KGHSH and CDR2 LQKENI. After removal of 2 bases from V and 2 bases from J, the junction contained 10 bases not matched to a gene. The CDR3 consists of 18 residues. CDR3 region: CASSPIFPGGTNTGELFF. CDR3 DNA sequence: TGTGCCAGCTCACCAATTTTCCCGGGAGGGACCAACACCGGGGAGCTGTTTTTT.

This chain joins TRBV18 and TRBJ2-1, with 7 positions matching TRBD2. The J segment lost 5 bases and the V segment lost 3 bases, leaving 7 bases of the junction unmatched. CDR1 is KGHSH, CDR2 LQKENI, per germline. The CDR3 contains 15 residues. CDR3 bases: TGTGCCAGCTCACCGGCCAGCGGGGTTAACAATGAGCAGTTCTTC. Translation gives CASSPASGVNNEQFF.

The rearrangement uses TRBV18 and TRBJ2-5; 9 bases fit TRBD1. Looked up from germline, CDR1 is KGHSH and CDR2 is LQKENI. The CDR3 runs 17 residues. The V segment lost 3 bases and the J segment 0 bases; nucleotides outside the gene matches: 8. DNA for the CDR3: TGTGCCAGCTCACCCCCGGGGACAGGGACCTACCAAGAGACCCAGTACTTC. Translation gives CASSPPGTGTYQETQYF.